This is a list of T cell receptor beta chains from one sample in a study of T cells in Graves' hyperthyroidism and ophthalmopathy. One entry per CDR3 protein, called by TCRdb with MiXCR from the multiplex PCR reads. The data contain more than 350,000 distinct CDR3 sequences, approximately 15% of them singletons. Sequenced sample: blood. These receptors all come from a woman younger than 45 with Graves' ophthalmopathy. CDR3s include the opening cysteine and the closing phenylalanine or tryptophan. A row's size may be missing; if present it is once, few, many or a size class.

clone_size cdr3_length v_call cdr3_aa
. 15 TRBV7-6 CASSLKGSEVDGYTF
many 19 TRBV15 CATSRDLVQLRGIQETQYF
many 13 TRBV10-3 CAITTEGNTEAFF
many 13 TRBV20-1 CSATWTSRDGYTF
many 18 TRBV10-3 CAISGSNPTSGGENEQFF
. 15 TRBV28 CASRRRTPVGQPQHF
many 14 TRBV29-1 CSVRAGMFTGELFF
many 17 TRBV7-2 CASSPGLAGLAKNIQYF
many 14 TRBV6-2/TRBV6-3 CASSLGRESDTQYF
few 18 TRBV4-1 CASSQGVVTGGLGNGYTF
many 15 TRBV11-2 CASSTGVGTNEKLFF
many 15 TRBV6-1 CASSPTSGPYNEQFF
many 17 TRBV6-1 CASTALPSWGSVETQYF
. 17 TRBV5-4 CASSAAYRGLRTGELFF